This T cell receptor beta chain came from a study of blood T cell repertoires in COVID-19. Source study methods: Scientists estimated how many nucleated cells there were by amplifying reference gene primers. Some clones are missing from TCRdb's copy, which holds only in-frame ones; the method was immunoSEQ multiplex PCR. For V, J and clone size, that table is used; D and trimming come from the DNA. The data contain about 68,000 clones, around 80% of them seen just once; the ten biggest clones take up roughly 20%. Sequencing was performed on peripheral blood. The clonotype was recovered from a human donor in a cohort sampled during active COVID-19.

CDR3 amino acids: CASSYPGGGNTGELFF. The DNA for the CDR3 is TGTGCCAGCAGTTACCCTGGGGGCGGGAACACCGGGGAGCTGTTTTTT. The chain carries TRBV6-6 and TRBJ2-2; D is perhaps TRBD1 (6 bases). Per germline, CDR1 MNHNY and CDR2 SVGAGI (reference sequence). Trimming shortened V by 2 bases and J by 1 base, and 11 bases separated the two germline ends. The CDR3 loop spans 16 amino acids.